This T cell receptor beta chain was recorded in a study of T cells of healthy individuals. This clonotype has at least ten counts. TCRdb reprocessed the 5' RACE reads with MiXCR, giving one entry per CDR3 protein. The table records some 100,000 distinct CDR3 sequences, approximately 15% of them present only once. The TCR was taken from a human donor in good health.

The CDR3 DNA reads TGTGCCAGCAGCCCCCGGGGGACACCTACCTACGAGCAGTACTTC. The encoded protein is CASSPRGTPTYEQYF. J is TRBJ2-7 and V is TRBV5-6, with D possibly called TRBD1 or TRBD2 (6 bases each). The germline V gene encodes CDR1 SGHDT and CDR2 YYEEEE. The CDR3 has 15 residues. V lost 4 bases and J 2 bases, leaving 16 bases between the germline ends.